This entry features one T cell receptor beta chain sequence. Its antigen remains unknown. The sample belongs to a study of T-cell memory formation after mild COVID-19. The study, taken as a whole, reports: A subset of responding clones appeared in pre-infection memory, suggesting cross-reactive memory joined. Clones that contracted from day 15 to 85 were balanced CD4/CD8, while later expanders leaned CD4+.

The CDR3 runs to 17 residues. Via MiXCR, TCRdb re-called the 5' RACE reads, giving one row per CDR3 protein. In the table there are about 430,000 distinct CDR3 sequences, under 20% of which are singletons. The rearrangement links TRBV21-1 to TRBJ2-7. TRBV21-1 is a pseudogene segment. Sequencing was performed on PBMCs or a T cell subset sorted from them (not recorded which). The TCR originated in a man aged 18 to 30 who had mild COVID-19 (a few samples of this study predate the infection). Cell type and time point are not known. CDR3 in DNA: TGTGCCAGCAGCAAAGAACAGTCAGGACAGGATCCCTACGAGCAGTACGTC. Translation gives CASSKEQSGQDPYEQYV.